One sample yielded the 13 T cell receptor beta chains listed below, sequenced in a study of tumor-infiltrating lymphocytes in localized non-small cell lung cancer. The table came from immunoSEQ multiplex PCR; TCRdb's copy has only in-frame clones and leaves some out. The table has 15,000 to 20,000 clones, 45% seen once. Sequencing was done on a sample of lung tumor tissue. The origin of the receptors is a human donor with non-small cell lung cancer.

V is TRBV4-3 and J is TRBJ2-7; 9 bases align to TRBD1. Germline V CDR1 and CDR2: LGHNA, YSLEER. V gave up 1 base and J gave up 0 bases; unmatched junction bases: 10. The CDR3 runs to 18 residues. The DNA for the CDR3 is TGCGCCAGCAGCCAAGGGGGGCCGGGACAGGGTCGCTCCTACGAGCAGTACTTC. Translation gives CASSQGGPGQGRSYEQYF.

The chain carries TRBV5-4 and TRBJ2-7; 9 positions agree with TRBD2. The CDR3 contains 15 residues. V lost 1 base to trimming and J lost 3 bases; unmatched junction nucleotides: 5. CDR1 is SGHNT, CDR2 YYREEE, per germline (reference sequence). The CDR3 nucleotides are TGTGCCAGCAGCTTGTCTCGTAGCGGGGGCTACGAGCAGTACTTC. It encodes CASSLSRSGGYEQYF.

This chain joins TRBV19 and TRBJ2-5; D gene uncertain. The CDR3 totals 15 residues. Germline V gene lookup returns CDR1 LNHDA and CDR2 SQIVND (reference sequence). The V and J ends lost 1 base and 0 bases respectively, with 9 bases between them. CDR3 region: CASSIAVGNQETQYF. CDR3 coding DNA: TGTGCCAGTAGTATAGCGGTGGGGAACCAAGAGACCCAGTACTTC.

The chain employs TRBV2 and TRBJ2-3; maybe TRBD1 (6 bases). Germline V CDR1 and CDR2: SNHLY, FYNNEI. This CDR3 is built from 15 residues. Trimming stripped 6 bases from V and 2 bases from J, with 15 bases between. The CDR3 is CASSAPRGYTDTQYF. The CDR3 nucleotides are TGTGCCAGCAGCGCCCCCAGGGGTTACACAGATACGCAGTATTTT.

The rearrangement joins TRBV5-1 to TRBJ1-6, with D possibly being TRBD1 (5 bases). Trimming left V 3 bases short and J 0 bases short, with 10 bases between. The CDR3 has 16 residues. Germline loops: CDR1 SGHRS, CDR2 YFSETQ. In DNA, the CDR3 is TGCGCCAGCAGCTGGGACCGGAGCTCCTATAATTCACCCCTCCACTTT. Its translation: CASSWDRSSYNSPLHF.

This clone showed up just a few times. The chain is built from TRBV5-1 and TRBJ1-6; tentatively, D is TRBD1 (5 bases). The CDR3 is 15 residues long. Germline-derived CDR1 and CDR2 are SGHRS and YFSETQ. Trimming cost V 1 base and J 7 bases, with 12 bases left between them. CDR3 bases: TGCGCCAGCAGCTTGTCAGGGCAGTTCAATTCACCCCTCCACTTT. Protein sequence: CASSLSGQFNSPLHF.

This clone came up a few times. The V and J genes are TRBV19 and TRBJ1-5, with TRBD1 matching 10 bases. The V gene end was trimmed by 9 bases and the J gene end by 0 bases; junction bases not matched to a gene: 8. CDR3 length equals 16 residues. Germline loops: CDR1 LNHDA, CDR2 SQIVND (reference sequence). CDR3 bases: TGTGCCAGCCAGGACAGGGGGAGGAGTAGCAATCAGCCCCAGCATTTT. Translation: CASQDRGRSSNQPQHF.

This rearrangement joins TRBV6-1 to TRBJ2-7; perhaps TRBD1 as D (6 bases). Between the trimmed V and J ends, which lost 6 bases and 3 bases, there was a span of 9 bases. Germline CDR1 MNHNS, CDR2 SASEGT. CDR3 length: 12 amino acids. The CDR3 sequence: CASRQDSYEQYF. The CDR3 nucleotides are TGTGCCAGCAGACAGGACAGCTACGAGCAGTACTTC.

The CDR3 nucleotides read TGTGCCAGCAGTGACTGGCAGCCCTCTGGAAACACCATATATTTT. Protein sequence: CASSDWQPSGNTIYF. The chain joins TRBV2 to TRBJ1-3; D uncertain. Germline CDR1 SNHLY, CDR2 FYNNEI. Deletions cut 3 bases from V and 0 bases from J, with 9 bases between. The CDR3 runs to 15 residues.

J is TRBJ2-7 and V is TRBV28, with 11 bases matching TRBD2. Germline V gene data show CDR1 as MDHEN and CDR2 as SYDVKM. This CDR3 contains 16 residues. J gave up 5 bases and V 4 bases, and 10 bases lay outside the gene matches. CDR3 nucleotides: TGTGCCAGCAGTTCCATGGCTAGCGGGGGGAAAAACGAGCAGTACTTC. It is translated as CASSSMASGGKNEQYF.

V gene TRBV5-6 combines with J gene TRBJ1-2; unclear D gene. The germline CDR1 and CDR2 sequences are SGHDT and YYEEEE. The CDR3 is 16 amino acids. Trimming took off 1 base at V and 0 bases at J, with 13 bases between the two ends. The CDR3 reads CASSLYKLPSNYGYTF. CDR3 coding DNA: TGTGCCAGCAGCTTGTATAAACTGCCCTCTAACTATGGCTACACCTTC.

V usage is TRBV30 and J usage is TRBJ2-3; D may correspond to TRBD1 or TRBD2 (6 bases each). The V gene's germline CDR1 is GTSNPN and CDR2 SVGIG (reference sequence). Trimming removed 0 bases from V and 1 base from J, with 17 bases in between. There are 17 residues in the CDR3. CDR3 bases: TGTGCCTGGAGTGTACTAGGAGGGGGGCCCCGCACAGATACGCAGTATTTT. Encoded protein: CAWSVLGGGPRTDTQYF.

The chain carries TRBV5-1 and TRBJ1-2; 7 bases are shared with TRBD1. Germline assignment: CDR1 SGHRS and CDR2 YFSETQ. The CDR3 extends over 12 amino acids. Unmatched junction bases numbered 3, after V lost 0 bases and J lost 10 bases. CDR3 nucleotide sequence: TGCGCCAGCAGCTTGGAAGGGGGCTACTACACCTTC. It is translated as CASSLEGGYYTF.